This T cell receptor beta chain originates from a study of cytomegalovirus exposure and HLA in healthy donors. Findings and caveats of the study: Sequencing depth across donors, presence/absence analyses assumed, was roughly uniform. The authors later linked a missense DCLRE1C variant to TCR beta V- and J-gene trimming.

With V trimmed by 5 bases and J by 3 bases, 8 bases remained unmatched. This CDR3 comprises 16 residues. CDR1 and CDR2 (germline): SEHNR, FQNEAQ (reference sequence). With regard to this clone: The antigen is unknown.

Nominal health characterized the donors when sampled, though unrecorded immune exposures were likely. Use of 60 Vbeta and 13 Jbeta primers characterized the PCR. Original methodology: Approximately 12 million of 65 million to 95 million unique TCR beta chains were shared, per a later count. Measured with immunoSEQ multiplex PCR; TCRdb has only the in-frame clones, and not every one. V and J calls and clone size are copied from that table; D and trimming were computed from the DNA. The table lists around 140,000 clones, more than 70% of them singletons. Sequencing was carried out using PBMCs. This receptor was identified in a man aged 50-60 years in good health and CMV-seropositive. This chain uses TRBV7-9 with TRBJ2-1; 9 bases align to TRBD2. The CDR3 sequence: CASSPGGGRGYNEQFF. CDR3 coding DNA: TGTGCCAGCAGCCCCGGAGGCGGGAGGGGCTACAATGAGCAGTTCTTC.